This TCR beta chain was found in a study of T cell responses to AZD1222 COVID-19 vaccine (dated by TCRdb to the early 2020s). Concerning the study at large: Because spike-specific TCR depth and breadth did not differ between the two schedules, AZD1222 recipients who got a second dose at roughly 4 weeks were pooled with those who got a second dose at roughly 12 weeks. Trial participants were enrolled by age into 18-55, 56-69 and 70-plus year subgroups, with roughly 150, 30 and 60 TCR-sequenced participants respectively. A total of 233 trial participants underwent TCR sequencing, of whom around 200 received two doses of AZD1222 and 26 received two doses of the MenACWY control vaccine.

The CDR3 regions of human TCRbeta chains were subjected to immunosequencing. In the paper's pipeline: TCRs in the repertoires were matched against a reference library of SARS-CoV-2-specific TCRs that had been generated with the MIRA antigen-specificity platform. Breadth was defined as the fraction of unique TCRs that were SARS-CoV-2-associated. Depth was defined as the fraction of total T cells that were SARS-CoV-2-associated. Using the MIRA data, each spike-specific TCR was mapped to the spike region that the TCR reacts to and placed in a CD4 or CD8 class. Log10-transformed breadth and depth values were compared by one-way ANOVA with Sidak's multiple comparisons tests. As stored in TCRdb, this immuneACCESS dataset retains in-frame rearrangements with V and J assigned. A fraction of the clones does not appear; measured against another copy, unresolved V genes explain less than half of the discrepancy, and the remainder lacks a known reason. From that table come the V and J calls and clone size; the DNA was used to work out D and trimming. Across this sample there are roughly 110,000 clones, with 87% seen only once. The ten largest clones represent approximately 4% of the sample.

Note on this clone: It lacks a known antigen. No much larger clone is present one base from it, and per-base qualities are unavailable.

The sample's time point label, decoded: baseline before first vaccination. Vaccinee samples were obtained from the UK trials COV001 and COV002, which included a single-blind randomized controlled phase 2/3 trial of AZD1222 (ChAdOx1 nCoV-19) in healthy adults. For TCRbeta chain sequencing, PBMC samples from trial participants were taken at day 0 and at day 28 after the second dose. The germline V gene specifies SGHTA as CDR1 and FQGNSA as CDR2. From its cysteine to its phenylalanine, the CDR3 spans 15 amino acids. The kept DNA is CDR3 alone, 45 bases in frame from the first base. The germline V and J ends show losses of 5 bases and 7 bases respectively, and no gene match explains 8 bases of the junction. The paper's findings and limits, for the study overall: Conclusions about previously exposed vaccinees are limited because only a handful of AZD1222 recipients were SARS-CoV-2 seropositive at baseline. Reportedly, close to half of the unique spike-specific TCRs recognized epitopes lying outside the regions that are mutated in the B.1.351 and B.1.1.7 variants. In the small 56-69-year group, the increase in depth fell short of significance, most likely because of low power. No day 14 peak-response samples were available, so repertoires were characterized only after the peak T cell response. A significant rise in spike-specific TCR breadth and depth was observed after two AZD1222 doses relative to day 0 and relative to MenACWY recipients. Vaccine-associated CD4 TCRs spanned the whole spike protein, with dominant responses in regions 160-218 and 743-854. Participants were mostly white British, with more females than males. The authors suggested clonal diversity may have been underestimated.

The rearranged segments are TRBV7-2 and TRBJ1-6, and TRBD1 aligns with 7 junction nucleotides. This receptor was identified in an adult in good health. Sequencing was performed on peripheral blood, taken on day 0 of AZD1222 vaccination. The CDR3 is CASSQSQGGNSPLHF. The bases read TGTGCCAGCAGCCAGTCCCAGGGGGGGAATTCACCCCTCCACTTT.